Given below is one T cell receptor beta chain in context. The target antigen is unknown. Germline V lookup: CDR1 SGHRS, CDR2 YFSETQ. The CDR3 extends over 13 amino acids. Trimming took off 1 base at V and 2 bases at J, with 6 bases between the two ends. The data are from a study of OX40 agonist ivuxolimab in advanced cancers. Overall study context: Ivuxolimab, an antibody that agonizes OX40 (CD134), was administered to the patients. The mean age was roughly 60 years, ranging from 23 to 79, with more than 70% of participants male. Study-level findings and limits: There was clonal expansion of CD4+ and CD8+ blood T cells by week 6 at 0.1 to 3.0 mg/kg. Expanded clones were, on average, more numerous among CD8+ T cells than CD4+.

Only in-frame clones appear in the TCRdb table, and some are missing; sequencing was by immunoSEQ multiplex PCR. The sample lists fewer than 90,000 clones; around nine tenths were seen once. This TCR derives from an adult with an advanced solid tumor such as melanoma, head and neck, liver or kidney cancer. The V call is TRBV5-1, the J call TRBJ1-1; D not resolved. The source material was CD4+ or CD8+ T cells sorted from blood, sampled in a trial of the OX40 agonist ivuxolimab. In DNA form, the CDR3 reads TGCGCCAGCAGCTTGACACCTAACACTGAAGCTTTCTTT. This gives the protein CASSLTPNTEAFF. Filled out from reference TRBV5-1 and TRBJ1-1, the complete variable domain reads KAGVTQTPRYLIKTRGQQVTLSCSPISGHRSVSWYQQTPGQGLQFLFEYFSETQRNKGNFPGRFSGRQFSNSRSEMNVSTLELGDSALYLCASSLTPNTEAFFGQGTRLTVV.